This TCR beta chain was found in a study of blood T cell repertoires in COVID-19. The overall study: T cells, B-cell-depleted T cells, or PBMCs supplied cDNA or gDNA.

Participants came from roughly 24 US areas, aged roughly 18 to 89 years. Assignment of participants to cohorts was predicated upon participant-reported clinical history. This clone was seen a single time. TCRdb's table, derived via immunoSEQ multiplex PCR, lists solely in-frame clones and lacks some. Of hundreds of thousands of clones listed, about 87% are singletons. The TCR was taken from a middle-aged man who had been exposed to COVID-19. The source material was PBMCs or T cells enriched from blood (not recorded which).

CDR3 coding DNA: TGTGCCAGCAGTTACGGGCAGGGCAATCAGCCCCAGCATTTT. Amino acid sequence: CASSYGQGNQPQHF. This chain links TRBV6-5 with TRBJ1-5; no definite D call. The CDR3 runs 14 residues. V was clipped by 2 bases and J by 2 bases, with 7 bases between them. Per germline, CDR1 MNHEY and CDR2 SVGAGI.